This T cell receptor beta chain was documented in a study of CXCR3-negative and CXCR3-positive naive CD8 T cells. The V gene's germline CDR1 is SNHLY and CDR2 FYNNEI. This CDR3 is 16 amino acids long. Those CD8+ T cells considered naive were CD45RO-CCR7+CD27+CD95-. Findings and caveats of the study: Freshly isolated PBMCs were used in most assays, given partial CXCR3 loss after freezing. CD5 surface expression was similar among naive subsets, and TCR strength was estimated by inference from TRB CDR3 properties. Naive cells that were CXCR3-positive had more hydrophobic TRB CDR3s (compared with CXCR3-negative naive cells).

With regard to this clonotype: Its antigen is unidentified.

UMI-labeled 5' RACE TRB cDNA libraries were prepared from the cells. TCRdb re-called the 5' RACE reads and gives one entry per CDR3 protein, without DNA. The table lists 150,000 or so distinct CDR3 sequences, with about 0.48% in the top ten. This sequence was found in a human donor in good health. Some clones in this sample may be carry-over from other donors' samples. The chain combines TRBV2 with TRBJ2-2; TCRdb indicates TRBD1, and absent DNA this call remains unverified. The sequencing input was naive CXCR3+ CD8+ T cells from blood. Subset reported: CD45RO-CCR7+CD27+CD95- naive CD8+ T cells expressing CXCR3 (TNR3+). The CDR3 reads CASSGGQGGNTGELFF. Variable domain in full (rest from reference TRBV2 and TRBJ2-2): EPEVTQTPSHQVTQMGQEVILRCVPISNHLYFYWYRQILGQKVEFLVSFYNNEISEKSEIFDDQFSVERPDGSNFTLKIRSTKLEDSAMYFCASSGGQGGNTGELFFGEGSRLTVL.